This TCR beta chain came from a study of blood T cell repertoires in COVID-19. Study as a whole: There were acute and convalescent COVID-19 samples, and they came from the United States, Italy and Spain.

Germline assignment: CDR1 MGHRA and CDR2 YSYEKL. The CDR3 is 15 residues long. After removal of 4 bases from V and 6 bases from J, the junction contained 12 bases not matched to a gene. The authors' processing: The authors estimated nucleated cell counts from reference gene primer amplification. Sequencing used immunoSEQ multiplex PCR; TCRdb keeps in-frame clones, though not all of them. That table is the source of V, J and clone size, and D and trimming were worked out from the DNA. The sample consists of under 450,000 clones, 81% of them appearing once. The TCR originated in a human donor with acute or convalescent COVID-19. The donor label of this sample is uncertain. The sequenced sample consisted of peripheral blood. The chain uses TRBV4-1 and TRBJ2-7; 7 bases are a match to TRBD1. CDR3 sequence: CASSPGTARSLEQYF. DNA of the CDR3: TGCGCCAGCAGCCCCGGGACAGCCCGCTCTCTCGAGCAGTACTTC.